This TCR beta chain was found in a study of Tregs in tolerant kidney transplant recipients. On this clone: The antigen remains undetermined. Read data end 3 residues before the CDR3 end; the end is taken from the germline J gene.

Whole-study results and caveats: Validation in larger populations is needed because few patients were studied.

Assay used: immunoSEQ multiplex PCR; TCRdb lists only in-frame clones, some missing. The table for this sample gives about 30,000 clones. CDR3 length: 17 residues. Losses at the gene ends were 4 bases for V and 2 bases for J; bases not matched to a gene: 9. CDR1 is SGHRS and CDR2 is YFSETQ in the germline V gene. The specimen comprised CD8+ T cells from blood, sampled before the transplant. The clonotype was recovered from a human donor who received a combined kidney and bone marrow transplant. The chain uses TRBV5-1 and TRBJ2-5; 12 bases fit TRBD2. The covered CDR3 bases are TGCGCCAGCAGCCATAAAGGACTAGCGGGGATACAAGAGACC. Its translation: CASSHKGLAGIQET. The entire CDR3 sequence reads CASSHKGLAGIQETQYF.